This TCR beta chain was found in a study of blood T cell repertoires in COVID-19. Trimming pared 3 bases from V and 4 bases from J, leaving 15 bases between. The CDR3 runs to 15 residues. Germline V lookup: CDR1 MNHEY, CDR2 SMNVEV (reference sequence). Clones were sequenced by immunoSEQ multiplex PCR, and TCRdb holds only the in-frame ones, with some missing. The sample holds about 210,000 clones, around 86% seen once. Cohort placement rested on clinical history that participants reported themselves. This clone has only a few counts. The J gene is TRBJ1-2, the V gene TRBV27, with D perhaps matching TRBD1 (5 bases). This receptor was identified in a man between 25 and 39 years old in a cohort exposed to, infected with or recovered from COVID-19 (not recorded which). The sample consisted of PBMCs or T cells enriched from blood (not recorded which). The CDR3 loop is CASSLTSRGAYGYTF. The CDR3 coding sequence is TGTGCCAGCAGTTTGACCTCGCGGGGCGCCTATGGCTACACCTTC.